What follows are 27 T cell receptor beta chains derived from one specimen sequenced in a study of T cell clones after liver transplantation. Using immunoSEQ multiplex PCR, the repertoire was profiled, and TCRdb retains in-frame clones only, with some absent. The repertoire holds about 120,000 clones, with just over 90% as singletons. The sequencing used CD4+ T cells from blood, collected 12 months after liver transplant. The source of these receptors is a human patient who received a liver transplant. Some T cells may possibly be graft donor cells.

The chain carries TRBV6-1 and TRBJ1-1; D gene unclear. Germline-derived CDR1 and CDR2 are MNHNS and SASEGT. CDR3 length equals 13 residues. V gave up 7 bases and J gave up 0 bases, with 9 bases separating them. DNA for the CDR3: TGTGCCAGCACGCCTGGGTTGAACACTGAAGCTTTCTTT. It yields the protein CASTPGLNTEAFF.

The chain links TRBV7-2 to TRBJ2-1; 12 bases map to TRBD2. The CDR3 consists of 17 residues. Unmatched junction bases numbered 8, after V lost 1 base and J lost 7 bases. The germline CDR1 and CDR2 sequences are SGHTA and FQGNSA. CDR3 amino acids: CASSLVRLAGVGNEQFF. CDR3 DNA sequence: TGTGCCAGCAGCTTAGTTAGACTAGCGGGAGTGGGGAATGAGCAGTTCTTC.

This clone has a single count. This chain connects TRBV6-5 to TRBJ2-3, with TRBD2 identical over 8 bases. CDR1 is MNHEY and CDR2 is SVGAGI in the germline V gene. J was trimmed by 7 bases and V by 6 bases; bases with no gene match: 12. The length of the CDR3 is 15 residues. CDR3 sequence: CASSPTSARGNTQYF. CDR3 sequence (DNA): TGTGCCAGCAGCCCGACTAGCGCAAGGGGGAATACGCAGTATTTT.

This clone was detected many times. This chain links TRBV19 with TRBJ1-2; the match to TRBD1 covers 9 bases. V trimming: 1 base; J trimming: 2 bases; junction bases outside the gene matches: 5. The CDR3 runs to 16 residues. CDR1 is LNHDA, CDR2 SQIVND, per germline (reference sequence). CDR3 DNA: TGTGCCAGTAGTATAGGATGGGACAGGGCCAACTATGGCTACACCTTC. Amino acids: CASSIGWDRANYGYTF.

This clone showed up just a few times. The chain employs TRBV11-1 and TRBJ2-2; tentatively, D is TRBD2 (5 bases). The CDR3 loop spans 14 amino acids. V was pared by 1 base and J by 6 bases, with 9 bases between. CDR1 is SGHAT and CDR2 is FQDESV in the germline V gene (reference sequence). CDR3 protein: CASSLELGPGELFF. CDR3 sequence (DNA): TGTGCCAGCAGCTTAGAACTAGGCCCCGGGGAGCTGTTTTTT. The complete variable domain, with remaining parts taken from reference TRBV11-1 and TRBJ2-2, reads EAEVAQSPRYKITEKSQAVAFWCDPISGHATLYWYRQILGQGPELLVQFQDESVVDDSQLPKDRFSAERLKGVDSTLKIQPAELGDSAMYLCASSLELGPGELFFGEGSRLTVL.

This chain joins TRBV5-1 and TRBJ1-1; D is undetermined. Germline lookup yields CDR1 SGHRS and CDR2 YFSETQ. The CDR3 length is 14 residues. The V gene lost 4 bases and the J gene lost 5 bases, with 15 bases spanning the gap. The CDR3 nucleotides are TGCGCCAGCAGCGAAAATCCCTCCCCAACTGAAGCTTTCTTT. Protein product: CASSENPSPTEAFF.

The chain carries TRBV9 and TRBJ2-5; D might be TRBD1 or TRBD2, each matching 6 bases. Trimming took off 0 bases at V and 6 bases at J, with 12 bases between the two ends. Per germline, CDR1 SGDLS and CDR2 YYNGEE. The length of the CDR3 is 14 residues. CDR3 residues: CASSVEGGVKTQYF. CDR3 DNA: TGTGCCAGCAGCGTAGAGGGGGGCGTGAAGACCCAGTACTTC.

V is TRBV9 and J is TRBJ2-7; 7 bases map to TRBD2. Per germline, CDR1 SGDLS and CDR2 YYNGEE. This CDR3 comprises 13 residues. With 0 bases clipped from V and 7 bases from J, the junction kept 4 bases outside the gene matches. The CDR3 DNA reads TGTGCCAGCAGCGTAGTAACAGCGGGGGAGCAGTACTTC. It is translated as CASSVVTAGEQYF.

J is TRBJ2-3 and V is TRBV18; D possibly corresponds to TRBD1 (6 bases). CDR1 is KGHSH and CDR2 is LQKENI in the germline V gene. CDR3 length equals 15 residues. V was shortened by 2 bases and J by 1 base, with 10 bases between the two germline ends. The CDR3 nucleotides read TGTGCCAGCTCACCAATCCAGGGGCGCACAGATACGCAGTATTTT. Translated: CASSPIQGRTDTQYF.

The gene calls are TRBV30 and TRBJ1-1; D is perhaps TRBD1 (5 bases). Germline values: CDR1 GTSNPN, CDR2 SVGIG (reference sequence). This CDR3 has 15 amino acids. Trimming pared 0 bases from V and 0 bases from J, leaving 11 bases between. The chain's CDR3 is CAWSVRGTLNTEAFF. CDR3 DNA sequence: TGTGCCTGGAGTGTACGAGGGACTTTGAACACTGAAGCTTTCTTT.

The gene calls are TRBV6-5 and TRBJ2-1; 13 bases are shared with TRBD2. This CDR3 has 13 amino acids. Per germline, CDR1 MNHEY and CDR2 SVGAGI. V gave up 10 bases and J gave up 7 bases; unmatched junction bases: 4. DNA of the CDR3: TGTGCCATTCGGACTAGCGGGAGAAATGAGCAGTTCTTC. Its translation: CAIRTSGRNEQFF.

The chain recombines TRBV18 with TRBJ2-7; 10 nucleotides align to TRBD2. This CDR3 is 15 amino acids long. V trimming: 3 bases; J trimming: 6 bases; junction bases outside the gene matches: 8. CDR1 is KGHSH, CDR2 LQKENI, per germline. The CDR3 coding sequence is TGTGCCAGCTCACCTAGGACTAGCGGCGAGCTCGAGCAGTACTTC. As protein: CASSPRTSGELEQYF.

The chain has TRBV6-5 and TRBJ2-3; D remains ambiguous. The V and J ends lost 7 bases and 0 bases respectively, with 11 bases between them. The CDR3 extends over 14 amino acids. Per the germline V gene, CDR1 is MNHEY and CDR2 is SVGAGI. The CDR3 reads CASKPRYSTDTQYF. The DNA for the CDR3 is TGTGCCAGCAAACCGAGGTATAGCACAGATACGCAGTATTTT.

This chain links TRBV27 with TRBJ1-6; D unresolved. Trimming shortened V by 1 base and J by 10 bases, and 11 bases separated the two germline ends. This CDR3 is built from 14 residues. The germline V gene has CDR1 MNHEY and CDR2 SMNVEV (reference sequence). The CDR3 DNA is TGTGCCAGCAGTTTATTGAGGGCAGCCTCACCCCTCCACTTT. Protein product: CASSLLRAASPLHF.

About this clone itself: Distinct nucleotide sequences in the sample also encode this CDR3. The V call is TRBV9, the J call TRBJ1-5; D unresolved. The CDR3 length is 15 residues. The V gene lost 0 bases and the J gene lost 4 bases, with 11 bases spanning the gap. The germline CDR1 and CDR2 sequences are SGDLS and YYNGEE. CDR3 sequence: CASSVGPGSNQPQHF. CDR3 DNA sequence: TGTGCCAGCAGCGTAGGTCCGGGATCTAATCAGCCCCAGCATTTT.

The chain is built from TRBV10-1 and TRBJ2-3; 11 bases fit TRBD2. CDR1 and CDR2 (germline): WNHNN, SYGVQD (reference sequence). Losses at the gene ends were 3 bases for V and 2 bases for J; bases not matched to a gene: 4. This CDR3 contains 16 residues. The CDR3 sequence is CASSDVAGGPTDTQYF. CDR3 sequence (DNA): TGCGCCAGCAGTGATGTAGCGGGAGGGCCCACAGATACGCAGTATTTT.

The chain joins TRBV19 to TRBJ1-5; D might be TRBD1 (5 bases). The CDR3 runs to 13 residues. Germline V lookup: CDR1 LNHDA, CDR2 SQIVND (reference sequence). V gave up 11 bases and J gave up 0 bases, with 11 bases separating them. CDR3 nucleotides: TGTGCCGCACGGGGGGGTAGCAATCAGCCCCAGCATTTT. Protein product: CAARGGSNQPQHF.

The chain links TRBV7-2 to TRBJ2-2, with 8 positions matching TRBD2. Germline V gives CDR1 SGHTA, CDR2 FQGNSA. This CDR3 comprises 18 residues. Trimming cost V 1 base and J 5 bases; bases outside gene matches: 12. For the CDR3, the DNA is TGTGCCAGCAGCTTAGGGACTAGCTATTCTTGGGGGACCGGGGAGCTGTTTTTT. Its protein is CASSLGTSYSWGTGELFF.

This clone appeared a single time. V gene TRBV5-1 combines with J gene TRBJ2-1; maybe TRBD1 (8 bases). The germline V gene encodes CDR1 SGHRS and CDR2 YFSETQ. The V end lost 0 bases, the J end lost 12 bases, and 19 bases lay between the germline ends. This CDR3 is 15 amino acids long. The CDR3 reads CASSLASTTGEGQFF. CDR3 sequence (DNA): TGCGCCAGCAGCTTGGCCTCAACGACAGGGGAGGGGCAGTTCTTC.

The genes are TRBV6-4 and TRBJ2-1, with 8 bases lining up with TRBD2. Germline V lookup: CDR1 MRHNA, CDR2 SNTAGT. This CDR3 is 14 amino acids long. V was pared by 5 bases and J by 5 bases, with 5 bases of the junction left unmatched. This CDR3 is CASSITSGHNEQFF. CDR3 bases: TGTGCCAGCAGTATCACTAGCGGACACAATGAGCAGTTCTTC.

The V and J genes are TRBV7-2 and TRBJ2-6, with no clear D. Germline V gene lookup returns CDR1 SGHTA and CDR2 FQGNSA. The CDR3 length is 18 residues. Trimming took off 5 bases at V and 0 bases at J, with 17 bases between the two ends. CDR3 region: CASSRSIARSSGANVLTF. CDR3 sequence (DNA): TGTGCCAGCAGCCGATCTATTGCTCGGAGCTCTGGGGCCAACGTCCTGACTTTC.

This chain uses TRBV6-9 with TRBJ2-5; 9 positions match TRBD1. Germline-derived CDR1 and CDR2 are MNHGY and SVAAGI. The J segment lost 4 bases and the V segment lost 0 bases, leaving 9 bases of the junction unmatched. The CDR3 runs to 17 residues. The CDR3 protein is CASSYSMRTGVPETQYF. CDR3 DNA sequence: TGTGCCAGCAGTTATTCAATGAGGACAGGGGTTCCAGAGACCCAGTACTTC.

The rearrangement uses TRBV15 and TRBJ1-4, with D uncertain. V gave up 0 bases and J gave up 5 bases, with 10 bases separating them. The CDR3 runs to 15 residues. The germline gives CDR1 LNHNV, CDR2 YYDKDF (reference sequence). CDR3 bases: TGTGCCACCAGCAGAGATCAAGGACGGAATGAAAAACTGTTTTTT. Translation gives CATSRDQGRNEKLFF.

The rearrangement links TRBV18 to TRBJ2-2, with TRBD2 as a possible D gene (5 bases). The CDR3 spans 13 residues. The germline V gene has CDR1 KGHSH and CDR2 LQKENI. Trimming pared 7 bases from V and 5 bases from J, leaving 11 bases between. The CDR3: CASFPTRTGELFF. DNA of the CDR3: TGTGCCAGCTTTCCAACTAGAACCGGGGAGCTGTTTTTT.

This clone came up once. Other nucleotide sequences in the sample specify the same CDR3. This chain links TRBV15 with TRBJ2-3, with 11 nucleotides matching TRBD2. V trimming: 3 bases; J trimming: 0 bases; junction bases outside the gene matches: 2. CDR3 length: 16 residues. CDR1 LNHNV and CDR2 YYDKDF come from the germline V gene (reference sequence). CDR3 region: CATSRGTSGSTDTQYF. CDR3 nucleotides: TGTGCCACCAGCAGGGGGACTAGCGGTAGCACAGATACGCAGTATTTT.

With respect to this clone: One junction end does not reproduce the germline sequence, and a read error may be involved. V usage is TRBV5-5 and J usage is TRBJ2-7; TRBD2 matches at 8 bases. Germline-derived CDR1 and CDR2 are SGHKS and YYEKEE (reference sequence). The CDR3 contains 16 residues. The CDR3 sequence: CTSSIGGAGGSYEQYF. The CDR3, as DNA: TGTACCAGCAGCATTGGAGGTGCGGGGGGCTCCTACGAGCAGTACTTC.

The chain carries TRBV5-6 and TRBJ1-2; D gene unclear. Germline-derived CDR1 and CDR2 are SGHDT and YYEEEE. V lost 2 bases and J 7 bases, leaving 12 bases between the germline ends. The CDR3 runs to 13 residues. The CDR3 DNA follows: TGTGCCAGCAGCTTTGAATATAGGCCTGGCTACACCTTC. It specifies CASSFEYRPGYTF.